These 30 T cell receptor beta chains share one sample of origin, sequenced in a study of monozygotic twins with inflammatory bowel disease. Reprocessing the 5' RACE reads, TCRdb reports a single entry for every CDR3 protein and omits DNA. Listed are over 200,000 distinct CDR3 sequences; less than 2% falls within the top ten. The sequenced sample consisted of blood. These receptors were obtained from a human donor with ulcerative colitis or Crohn's disease, or a healthy co-twin of an affected twin (not recorded which).

The J gene is TRBJ2-7, the V gene TRBV21-1; TCRdb's D call, TRBD1, is unchecked because there is no DNA. TRBV21-1 is a pseudogene. CDR3 length: 14 residues. The CDR3 loop is CANERGTPSGEQYF.

The genes are TRBV15 and TRBJ1-6; TCRdb lists TRBD1, though no DNA is available to test this call. This CDR3 is built from 15 residues. The germline V gene has CDR1 LNHNV and CDR2 YYDKDF (reference sequence). This CDR3 reads CATSRDPGADSPLHF.

This chain joins TRBV7-3 and TRBJ2-5; TCRdb gives TRBD1 as the D gene, but with no DNA this cannot be confirmed. CDR1 is SGHTA, CDR2 FQGTGA, per germline. The CDR3 totals 15 residues. This CDR3 is CASSLGGEIMETQYF.

CDR3: CASSLIPGHSYNEQFF. This sequence joins TRBV5-1 and TRBJ2-1; TCRdb's D call, TRBD1, is unchecked because there is no DNA. This CDR3 comprises 16 residues. From germline, CDR1 is SGHRS and CDR2 YFSETQ.

The chain carries TRBV7-9 and TRBJ1-2. Germline assignment: CDR1 SEHNR and CDR2 FQNEAQ (reference sequence). This CDR3 contains 14 residues. CDR3 in amino acids: CASSDILWGYGYTF.

V is TRBV20-1 and J is TRBJ1-2. Germline values: CDR1 DFQATT, CDR2 SNEGSKA (reference sequence). The CDR3 extends over 13 amino acids. CDR3: CSATPATNYGYTF.

The chain employs TRBV6-2 or TRBV6-3 and TRBJ2-7; the TCRdb D gene call, TRBD1, has no DNA to confirm it. The length of the CDR3 is 13 residues. CDR1 and CDR2 from the germline V gene are MNHEY and SVGEGT. The CDR3 loop reads CAGRQGEKNEQYF.

This chain uses TRBV5-1 with TRBJ1-1; the TRBD1 assignment by TCRdb is unverifiable without DNA. The CDR3 is 15 amino acids. Germline lookup yields CDR1 SGHRS and CDR2 YFSETQ. This chain's CDR3 is CASSLTTGGNTEAFF.

The chain joins TRBV5-1 to TRBJ1-2. CDR3 size: 14 residues. CDR1 and CDR2 (germline): SGHRS, YFSETQ. CDR3 in amino acids: CASSLEPGTFGYTF.

The genes are TRBV7-9 and TRBJ1-4; TCRdb names TRBD1, which stays unverified in the absence of DNA. Germline-derived CDR1 and CDR2 are SEHNR and FQNEAQ (reference sequence). The CDR3 length is 16 residues. The CDR3 sequence is CASSPDRGLTNEKLFF.

The chain uses TRBV24-1 and TRBJ2-6. The CDR3 is 15 amino acids. In germline, CDR1 is KGHDR, CDR2 SFDVKD. CDR3 sequence reads: CATSVQITGANVLTF.

The chain uses TRBV20-1 and TRBJ2-1; TCRdb's D gene call, TRBD2, goes unchecked for lack of DNA. Germline V CDR1 and CDR2: DFQATT, SNEGSKA (reference sequence). The CDR3 covers 13 residues. Here the CDR3 reads CSTLSGGANEQFF.

The chain uses TRBV7-9 and TRBJ2-1; lacking DNA, the TRBD2 call made by TCRdb goes unchecked. This CDR3 spans 14 amino acids. The germline V gene encodes CDR1 SEHNR and CDR2 FQNEAQ (reference sequence). This CDR3 is CASSLPGLQYEQFF.

CDR3 protein: CSAKTGASNTEAFF. The chain combines TRBV20-1 with TRBJ1-1. There are 14 residues in the CDR3. Germline values: CDR1 DFQATT, CDR2 SNEGSKA (reference sequence).

The rearrangement joins TRBV12-3 or TRBV12-4 to TRBJ2-1; TCRdb's D call of TRBD1 is untestable without DNA. The CDR3 length is 16 residues. The CDR3: CASSLGTGGSYNEQFF.

This CDR3 is CASSLVMGRVKYEQYF. The J gene is TRBJ2-7, the V gene TRBV5-1; TCRdb proposes TRBD1, but this gene call is untestable without DNA. Germline V gene sequence: CDR1 SGHRS, CDR2 YFSETQ. This CDR3 comprises 16 residues. Together with reference TRBV5-1 and TRBJ2-7, the CDR3 gives the full variable domain: KAGVTQTPRYLIKTRGQQVTLSCSPISGHRSVSWYQQTPGQGLQFLFEYFSETQRNKGNFPGRFSGRQFSNSRSEMNVSTLELGDSALYLCASSLVMGRVKYEQYFGPGTRLTVT.

V gene TRBV5-1 combines with J gene TRBJ1-2. This CDR3 spans 14 amino acids. CDR1 is SGHRS, CDR2 YFSETQ, per germline. CDR3: CASSLGPLNYGYTF.

The rearrangement joins TRBV7-9 to TRBJ2-7. The germline CDR1 and CDR2 sequences are SEHNR and FQNEAQ (reference sequence). There are 12 residues in the CDR3. CDR3 protein: CASSLGASEQYF.

The chain links TRBV29-1 to TRBJ1-5; the TCRdb D gene call, TRBD1, has no DNA to confirm it. This CDR3 has 12 amino acids. Germline loops: CDR1 SQVTM, CDR2 ANQGSEA. CDR3 sequence reads: CSVGEPNQPQHF.

V is TRBV6-1 and J is TRBJ1-5. Germline CDR1 MNHNS, CDR2 SASEGT. This CDR3 has 14 residues. CDR3 sequence: CASSEPTINQPQHF.

V gene TRBV7-9 combines with J gene TRBJ1-1; TCRdb's D call, TRBD1, is unchecked because there is no DNA. This CDR3 has 14 residues. Germline CDR1 SEHNR, CDR2 FQNEAQ (reference sequence). The CDR3 is CASSLARGTGEAFF. Full variable domain (rest looked up from reference TRBV7-9 and TRBJ1-1): DTGVSQNPRHKITKRGQNVTFRCDPISEHNRLYWYRQTLGQGPEFLTYFQNEAQLEKSRLLSDRFSAERPKGSFSTLEIQRTEQGDSAMYLCASSLARGTGEAFFGQGTRLTVV.

The chain uses TRBV29-1 and TRBJ2-4. CDR3 length: 13 amino acids. The germline V gene encodes CDR1 SQVTM and CDR2 ANQGSEA. The CDR3 protein is CSVESRFGNIQYF.

V gene TRBV20-1 combines with J gene TRBJ2-5; the D call from TCRdb, TRBD2, cannot be confirmed without DNA. This CDR3 region has 15 residues. CDR1 is DFQATT, CDR2 SNEGSKA, per germline (reference sequence). The CDR3 sequence: CSATRPGTMQETQYF.

The rearrangement joins TRBV10-3 to TRBJ2-1; no DNA is available, so the TRBD1 call from TCRdb remains unchecked. CDR3 size: 11 residues. The germline V gene has CDR1 ENHRY and CDR2 SYGVKD. The CDR3 reads CAISPRGEQFF.

This rearrangement joins TRBV7-2 to TRBJ2-7. Per germline, CDR1 SGHTA and CDR2 FQGNSA. This CDR3 is built from 16 residues. CDR3 in amino acids: CASSLGLPTTSYEQYF.

This chain links TRBV7-2 with TRBJ1-1; without DNA, the TCRdb call of TRBD1 cannot be checked. CDR3 length: 15 residues. Germline CDR1 and CDR2: SGHTA and FQGNSA. The CDR3 here is CASSLAQGQNTEAFF.

The J gene is TRBJ2-3, the V gene TRBV5-6; TCRdb picks TRBD2, but there is no DNA to check that call. The CDR3 length is 14 residues. Germline loops: CDR1 SGHDT, CDR2 YYEEEE. Here the CDR3 reads CASSPGGLVYTQYF.

The genes are TRBV20-1 and TRBJ2-3; TCRdb designates TRBD2, a call that cannot be tested without DNA. CDR1 DFQATT and CDR2 SNEGSKA come from the germline V gene (reference sequence). The length of the CDR3 is 16 residues. CDR3 residues: CSAREGLTPGTDTQYF.

The CDR3 here is CASSPTQGKGHMNTEAFF. V is TRBV18 and J is TRBJ1-1; checking the TCRdb D call of TRBD1 is not possible without DNA. Looked up from germline, CDR1 is KGHSH and CDR2 is LQKENI. This CDR3 comprises 18 residues.

The rearrangement uses TRBV12-3 or TRBV12-4 and TRBJ2-3. CDR3 length: 14 amino acids. The CDR3 reads CATHTGFSTDTQYF.